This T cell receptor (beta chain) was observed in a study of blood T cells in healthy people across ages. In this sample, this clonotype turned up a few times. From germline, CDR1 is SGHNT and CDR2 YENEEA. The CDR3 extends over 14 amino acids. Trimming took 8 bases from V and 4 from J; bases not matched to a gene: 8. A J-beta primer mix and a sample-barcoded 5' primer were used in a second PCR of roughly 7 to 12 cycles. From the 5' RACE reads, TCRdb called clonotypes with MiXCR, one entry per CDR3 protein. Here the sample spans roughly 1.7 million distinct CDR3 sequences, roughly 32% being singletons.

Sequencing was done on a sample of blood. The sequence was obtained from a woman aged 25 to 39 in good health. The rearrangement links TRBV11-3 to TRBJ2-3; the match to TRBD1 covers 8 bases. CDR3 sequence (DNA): TGTGCCAGCCGACAGGGGTCCAACGCAGATACGCAGTATTTT. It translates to CASRQGSNADTQYF.